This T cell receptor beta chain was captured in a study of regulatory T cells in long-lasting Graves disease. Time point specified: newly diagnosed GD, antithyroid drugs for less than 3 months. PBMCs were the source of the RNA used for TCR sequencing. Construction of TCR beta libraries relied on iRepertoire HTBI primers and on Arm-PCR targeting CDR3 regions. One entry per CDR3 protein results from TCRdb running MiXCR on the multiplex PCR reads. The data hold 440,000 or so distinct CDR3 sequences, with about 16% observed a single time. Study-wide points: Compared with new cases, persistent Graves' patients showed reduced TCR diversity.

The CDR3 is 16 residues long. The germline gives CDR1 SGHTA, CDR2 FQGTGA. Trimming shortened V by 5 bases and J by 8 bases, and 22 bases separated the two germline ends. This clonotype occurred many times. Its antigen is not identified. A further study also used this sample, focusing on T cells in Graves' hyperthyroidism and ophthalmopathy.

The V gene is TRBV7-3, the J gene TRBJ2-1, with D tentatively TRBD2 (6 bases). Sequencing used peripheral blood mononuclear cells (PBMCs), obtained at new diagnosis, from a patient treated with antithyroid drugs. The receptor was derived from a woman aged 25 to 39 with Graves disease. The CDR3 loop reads CASSPLRASVLHEQFF. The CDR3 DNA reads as TGTGCCAGCAGCCCCTTACGGGCTAGCGTTCTTCATGAGCAGTTCTTC.